The clone carrying this TCR beta chain was seen a single time. V was pared by 2 bases and J by 7 bases, with 9 bases between. This CDR3 has 13 amino acids. CDR1 and CDR2 (germline): MNHNY, SVGAGI (reference sequence). The method was immunoSEQ multiplex PCR; TCRdb's version includes in-frame clones alone and lacks a portion of them. The table records some 13,000 clones, 94% of them present only once. The sample originates from a study of control samples from healthy donors and cancer patients. The chain employs TRBV6-6 and TRBJ1-5; a possible D gene is TRBD1 (5 bases). Sequenced material: PBMCs. The receptor was isolated from a man in his 70s with head and neck cancer. CDR3 sequence reads: CASSYGGGQPQHF. The CDR3 DNA sequence: TGTGCCAGCAGTTACGGGGGAGGACAGCCCCAGCATTTT.